This TCR beta chain was retrieved from a study of cytomegalovirus exposure and HLA in healthy donors (dated by TCRdb to between 2016 and 2019). Broadly, across the study: In an earlier analysis of some 550 of the donors, approximately 260 Gb of sequence data and approximately 100 million unique TCR beta sequences from 150 million to 200 million T cells were reported. Approximately 310 gigabases of sequencing data and 70 million to 95 million unique TCR sequences made up an early release that covered approximately 620 HLA-typed donors. The genetic ancestry cluster associated with self-reported Caucasian donors included 81% of the approximately 410 genotyped donors. The aim of the study was to test whether cataloging public T cell receptors could identify signatures of past pathogen exposure. Using immunosequencing, the study profiled T cell repertoires from around 680 subjects and related those repertoires to cytomegalovirus serostatus. Besides the first cohort of around 670 subjects, a separate validation cohort made up of 120 different subjects was used. The study combined high-throughput TCR immunosequencing, statistical association of individual TCRs with disease status, and machine learning to predict cytomegalovirus infection status. In a later analysis, previously published TCR beta repertoires from 550 to 750 donors were re-analyzed and high-resolution HLA genotyping was added so that TCR occurrence patterns could be studied. In the later analysis, no new phenotypic data were used to find candidate immune exposures; instead, reliance was placed on TCR beta sequences and their occurrence across donors. In an earlier analysis of a few hundred of the donors, high-throughput TCR beta sequencing was used to judge whether each TCR beta V gene segment behaved as functional or pseudogenic. Donor age, sex, ethnicity and CMV serostatus were compiled together with the repertoire data. A later genetic analysis took genome-wide SNP genotypes for about 65% of the roughly 670 donors and used that subset as a discovery cohort. Every discovery cohort repertoire had been produced on one sequencing platform. HLA typing covered class I and class II loci at four-digit resolution. Typing coverage differed by locus: A, B, C, DRB1 and DQB1 were typed in about 629-640 donors, DQA1 in roughly 510, DPA1 in some 610, and DPB1 in just under 480. Roughly 5 DR-DQ haplotypes were handled as single units for association and clustering because linkage in the cohort was strong. On average, over 200,000 unique TCR beta nucleotide sequences were sequenced per donor among a few hundred genotyped donors of the cohort, with about 19% of those sequences being non-productive. The paper's findings and limits, for the study overall: Most TCR sequences were observed very rarely across donors, whereas some public TCRs were present in many individuals. This cohort had only TCR beta chains sequenced, and the lack of alpha or paired-chain data limited which features could be detected. V-gene and J-gene trimming of TCR beta chains was associated with a missense DCLRE1C variant in a later genetic analysis, and the association was replicated in an independent cohort. Most CMV-associated TCR beta chains appeared to be HLA-restricted in a later analysis, and the HLA associations seemed to be driven largely by CMV exposure. In a later genetic analysis, fewer N-insertions in productive TCRs were reported among donors in an Asian-associated ancestry cluster than the approximately 710-donor mean. For the cohort, immune exposure information was limited to CMV serostatus. The study listed 150 to 200 TCR beta chains as associated with cytomegalovirus. In both the original and validation cohorts, the classifier was reported to diagnose cytomegalovirus status with high specificity and sensitivity. In a later analysis, some 18,000 TCR beta sequences were associated with specific HLA alleles at a false discovery rate of 0.05. A further reported finding was that TCR beta sequences accurately predicted the HLA-A and HLA-B alleles for most subjects in the first cohort. A cluster of highly shared sequence variants was judged likely to represent a technical artifact of the sequencing pipeline. HLA typing was unavailable for some donors at each locus, so association tests used only the typed subset. Three of the identified cytomegalovirus-associated TCR beta chains were confirmed in vitro to be specific for cytomegalovirus antigens. The 87-base-pair reads could not distinguish some IMGT-functional V segments, including TRBV6-2 and TRBV6-3, so those segments were excluded. Compared with equally common non-associated chains, HLA-associated TCR beta chains in a later analysis were more clonally expanded and had lower generation probabilities. Several of the top co-occurrence clusters appeared to be linked to parvovirus B19, influenza, CMV and Epstein-Barr virus, according to a later analysis. In an earlier analysis of 587 of the donors, most TCR beta V segments appeared in productive rearrangements about 90% or about 30% of the time, broadly matching IMGT annotations. Presence/absence analyses assumed roughly uniform sequencing depth across donors, an assumption that may not hold. Because counts were too low, approximately 15 rarely observed V segments, including chromosome 9 orphons, were excluded from the earlier analysis of 587 of the donors. It was suggested by the authors that the approach could potentially be generalized to other disease states and immunological phenotypes. Strong co-occurrence of HLA alleles, especially DR and DQ, made assigning TCR associations to individual alleles difficult. According to a later analysis, TCR association rates differed among HLA loci, with DRB1 alleles showing the most associated TCRs and HLA-C alleles showing the fewest. Correlated functional status among segregating V segments might reflect linkage disequilibrium, but an unknown experimental factor could not be ruled out.

The cohort comprised some 680 healthy bone marrow donors. Cohort members were all nominally healthy when sampled, although unrecorded immune exposures were likely present. The donor tested CMV seropositive, placing the donor among the roughly 270 seropositive members of the cohort. A peripheral blood sample was collected from each donor, and TCR beta sequencing was performed on peripheral blood mononuclear cells. Genomic DNA was extracted from the blood cell samples with the Qiagen DNeasy Blood Extraction Kit. Library method: the immunoSEQ multiplex PCR assay. The multiplex PCR relied on a mix of 60 forward primers for TCR Vbeta segments and 13 reverse primers for TCR Jbeta segments. A multiplex PCR assay on genomic DNA amplified the CDR3 region of rearranged TCR beta genes. On the Illumina HiSeq System, the amplified TCR beta libraries were sequenced as 87-base-pair reads. Per the original workflow: In a later analysis, tens of millions of unique TCR beta chains were counted across the approximately 620 repertoires, and around 10 million of these chains were shared by at least two donors. Raw reads were error-corrected and collapsed into unique sequences by a nearest-neighbor algorithm in which closely related sequences were merged to remove PCR and sequencing errors. CDR3 sequences were aligned to IMGT reference sequences to assign V, D and J gene segments. For a sequence to be retained, a match of at least six nucleotides to both a V gene segment and a J gene segment was required. A rearrangement counted as productive if the CDR3 had no stop codons and remained in frame with V and J, and every other rearrangement counted as non-productive. CDR3 was defined according to IMGT convention as the region running from the second conserved V-encoded cysteine to the conserved J-encoded phenylalanine. The earlier analysis of about 610 of the donors excluded sequences that lacked an unambiguous match to a single V gene segment. In an earlier analysis of approximately 560 of the donors, a V segment was called functional when productive rearrangements were above 56.7%, and segregating when the standard deviation between donors exceeded 5%. A statistical classification framework was developed to diagnose cytomegalovirus status using the catalog of TCR beta chain sequences. In a later analysis, V and J genes were assigned by comparing TCR nucleotide sequences against IMGT/GENE-DB human TR gene sequences. The TCRdist pipeline was used in a later analysis to assign CDR3 sequences and most-parsimonious VDJ recombination scenarios. A later analysis defined each TCR beta chain by its CDR3 amino acid sequence plus V-gene family, and excluded reads lacking a unique V-gene family. A later analysis removed 450 to 600 highly shared, low-generation-probability nucleotide sequences to deal with suspected cross-contamination and a sequencing artifact. In a later analysis, a clonal expansion index for each public chain was calculated from normalized within-repertoire ranks of inferred template counts. In a later analysis, generation probabilities were computed using a VDJ recombination model fitted to out-of-frame rearrangements, and the results were checked against IGoR. In a later analysis, TCR-TCR, TCR-HLA and TCR-CMV co-occurrence was scored with hypergeometric tests, and a repertoire-size bias correction was applied to TCR pairs. To estimate false discovery rates, a later analysis permuted the HLA or CMV assignments 20 times. A later analysis grouped co-occurring TCRs with DBSCAN, adding TCRdist sequence similarity when clustering within HLA-allele-positive subsets. Repertoires with fewer than 30,000 or more than 120,000 public chains, plus five repertoires with anomalous nucleotide sharing, were excluded from co-occurrence clustering. TCRdb's version of the immuneACCESS table is confined to in-frame rearrangements and falls short of the full clone set. An unresolved V gene accounts for under half of the shortfall where checked; the remainder is of unknown origin. That table is the source of V, J and clone size, and D and trimming were worked out from the DNA. The sample table holds 150,000 or so clones, of which 60% to 80% were seen once. The ten largest clones take up 4.7% of the sample.

Regarding this clone: It lacks a known antigen. Nothing much larger sits one base from this clone, and base qualities are not available.

Trimming takes 8 bases from V and 5 bases from J, and the germline ends sit 18 bases apart. For CDR1 and CDR2, the germline V gene lists MNHEY and SVGAGI. From the cysteine through the phenylalanine, the CDR3 covers 14 amino acids. The retained sequence is limited to the CDR3, 42 bases, with the frame set at the first base. Here the chain combines TRBV6-5 and TRBJ1-1; no D gene call is confident. This receptor was taken from a man aged 18 to 30 in good health and CMV-seropositive. Sequenced input: PBMCs. The nucleotides are TGTGCCAGCGTTACCCGAGACCGGGTTACTGAAGCTTTCTTT. It translates as CASVTRDRVTEAFF.